This entry describes one T cell receptor beta chain. What it binds is not known. CDR1 PRHDT and CDR2 FYEKMQ come from the germline V gene (reference sequence). The CDR3 length is 14 residues. V shed 2 bases and J 5 bases; nucleotides not matched to a gene: 5. TCRdb independently ran MiXCR on the 5' RACE reads; one entry per CDR3 protein. The table has fewer than 250,000 distinct CDR3 sequences, 15% to 20% seen once. The record originates from a study of CD8 T cells in ankylosing spondylitis. Whole-study results and caveats: A CD8+ phenotype characterized the disease-linked clones, which were relatively rare in peripheral blood. There were earlier reports of some motif variants in reactive arthritis synovial fluid and blood. Reportedly, significant enrichment of disease-linked clones occurred in matched ankylosing spondylitis synovial fluid. Characteristic, it appeared, of ankylosing spondylitis blood was a TCR beta motif of eight highly homologous variants.

This TCR was recovered from a male donor with ankylosing spondylitis. Sequenced material: blood, either unsorted or a sorted T cell fraction (not recorded which). The chain is built from TRBV13 and TRBJ2-7, with 8 bases lining up with TRBD1. CDR3 loop: CASSLQGAGNEQYF. The CDR3 region has the DNA TGTGCCAGCAGCTTACAGGGGGCTGGGAACGAGCAGTACTTC.